This T cell receptor beta chain was recovered during a study of blood T cell repertoires in COVID-19. Background on the study: Sites in the United States, Italy and Spain provided acute and convalescent COVID-19 samples. PBMCs, B-cell-depleted T cells, or T cells were the source of the cDNA or gDNA that made up the material.

Authors' processing steps: Estimates of nucleated cell counts were drawn from the amplification of reference gene primers. Libraries were prepared by immunoSEQ multiplex PCR; TCRdb keeps only in-frame clonotypes and omits some of them. That table is the source of V, J and clone size, and D and trimming were worked out from the DNA. Of around 230,000 clones in the sample, 70% to 85% were seen once. Cohorts were determined from participant-reported clinical history. The clonotype originates from a man in his forties who had recovered from COVID-19. Sequenced input: PBMCs or T cells enriched from blood (not recorded which).

CDR3: CASSQRGLLIGLFF. Here the CDR3 DNA reads TGTGCCAGTAGCCAGAGGGGGCTGCTCATAGGACTGTTTTTT. The V and J genes are TRBV19 and TRBJ1-4; the match to TRBD1 covers 7 bases. The germline gives CDR1 LNHDA, CDR2 SQIVND (reference sequence). CDR3 length: 14 residues. V was clipped by 6 bases and J by 13 bases; unmatched bases: 14.